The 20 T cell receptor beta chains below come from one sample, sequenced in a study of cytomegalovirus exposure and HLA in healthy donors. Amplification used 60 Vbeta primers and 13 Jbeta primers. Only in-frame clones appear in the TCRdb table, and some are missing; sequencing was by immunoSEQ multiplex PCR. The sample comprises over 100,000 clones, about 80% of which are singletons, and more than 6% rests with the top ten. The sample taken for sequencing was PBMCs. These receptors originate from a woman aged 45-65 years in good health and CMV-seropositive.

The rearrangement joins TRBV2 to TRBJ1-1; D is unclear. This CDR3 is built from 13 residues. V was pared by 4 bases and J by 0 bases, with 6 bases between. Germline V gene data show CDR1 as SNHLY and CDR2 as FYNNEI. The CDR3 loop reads CASSVRVNTEAFF. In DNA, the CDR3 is TGTGCCAGCAGTGTGCGGGTGAACACTGAAGCTTTCTTT.

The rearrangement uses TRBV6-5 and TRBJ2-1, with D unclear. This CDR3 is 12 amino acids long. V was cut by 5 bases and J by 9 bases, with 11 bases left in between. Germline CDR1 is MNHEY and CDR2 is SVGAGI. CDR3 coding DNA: TGTGCCAGCAGTCTCCCCCGAGGTGAGCAGTTCTTC. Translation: CASSLPRGEQFF.

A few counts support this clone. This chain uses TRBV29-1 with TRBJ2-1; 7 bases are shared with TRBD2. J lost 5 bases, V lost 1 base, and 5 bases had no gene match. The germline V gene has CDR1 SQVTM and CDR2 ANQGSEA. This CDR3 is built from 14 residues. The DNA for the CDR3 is TGCAGCGTTGAAGGCGGGAGTGTGAACAATGAGCAGTTCTTC. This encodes CSVEGGSVNNEQFF.

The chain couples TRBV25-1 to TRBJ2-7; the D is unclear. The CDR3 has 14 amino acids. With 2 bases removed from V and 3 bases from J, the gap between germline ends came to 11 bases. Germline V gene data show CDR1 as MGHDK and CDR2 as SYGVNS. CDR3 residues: CASSEHSGIYEQYF. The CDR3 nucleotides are TGTGCCAGCAGTGAACACTCAGGAATCTACGAGCAGTACTTC.

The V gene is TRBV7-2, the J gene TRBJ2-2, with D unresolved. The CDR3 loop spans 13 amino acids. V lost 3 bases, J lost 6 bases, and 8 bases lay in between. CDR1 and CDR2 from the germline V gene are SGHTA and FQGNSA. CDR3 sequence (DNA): TGTGCCAGCAGCTTTGTGTCAGCCGGGGAGCTGTTTTTT. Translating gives CASSFVSAGELFF. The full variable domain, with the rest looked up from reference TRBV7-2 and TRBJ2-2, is GAGVSQSPSNKVTEKGKDVELRCDPISGHTALYWYRQSLGQGLEFLIYFQGNSAPDKSGLPSDRFSAERTGGSVSTLTIQRTQQEDSAVYLCASSFVSAGELFFGEGSRLTVL.

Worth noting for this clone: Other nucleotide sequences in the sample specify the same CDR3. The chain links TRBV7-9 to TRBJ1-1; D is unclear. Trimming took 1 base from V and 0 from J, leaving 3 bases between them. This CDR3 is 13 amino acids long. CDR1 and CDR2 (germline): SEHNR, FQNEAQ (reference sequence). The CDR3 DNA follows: TGTGCCAGCAGCTTAGACATGAACACTGAAGCTTTCTTT. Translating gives CASSLDMNTEAFF.

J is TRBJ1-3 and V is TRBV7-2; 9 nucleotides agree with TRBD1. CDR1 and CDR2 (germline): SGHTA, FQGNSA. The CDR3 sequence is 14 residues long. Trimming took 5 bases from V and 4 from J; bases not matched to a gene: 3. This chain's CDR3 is CASSPGTGGNTIYF. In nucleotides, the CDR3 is TGTGCCAGCAGCCCCGGGACAGGGGGAAACACCATATATTTT. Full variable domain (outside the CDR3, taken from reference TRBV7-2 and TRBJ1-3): GAGVSQSPSNKVTEKGKDVELRCDPISGHTALYWYRQSLGQGLEFLIYFQGNSAPDKSGLPSDRFSAERTGGSVSTLTIQRTQQEDSAVYLCASSPGTGGNTIYFGEGSWLTVV.

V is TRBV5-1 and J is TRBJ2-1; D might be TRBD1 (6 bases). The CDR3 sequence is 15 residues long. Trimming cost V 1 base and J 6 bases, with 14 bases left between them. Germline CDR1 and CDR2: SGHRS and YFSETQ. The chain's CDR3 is CASSLYGGSGNEQFF. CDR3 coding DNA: TGCGCCAGCAGCTTGTATGGGGGCTCTGGCAATGAGCAGTTCTTC.

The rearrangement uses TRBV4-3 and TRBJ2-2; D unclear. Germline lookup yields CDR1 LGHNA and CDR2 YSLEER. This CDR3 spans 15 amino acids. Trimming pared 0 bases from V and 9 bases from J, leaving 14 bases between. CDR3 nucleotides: TGCGCCAGCAGCCAAGATTACCCCACTGGGCGGGAGCTGTTTTTT. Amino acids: CASSQDYPTGRELFF.

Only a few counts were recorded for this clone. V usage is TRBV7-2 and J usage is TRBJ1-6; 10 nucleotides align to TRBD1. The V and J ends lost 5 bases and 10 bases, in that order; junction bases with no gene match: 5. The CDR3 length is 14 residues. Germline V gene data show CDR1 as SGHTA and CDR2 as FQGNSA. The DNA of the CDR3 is TGTGCCAGCAGCCGACAGGGGGCAGGGTCACCCCTCCACTTT. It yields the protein CASSRQGAGSPLHF.

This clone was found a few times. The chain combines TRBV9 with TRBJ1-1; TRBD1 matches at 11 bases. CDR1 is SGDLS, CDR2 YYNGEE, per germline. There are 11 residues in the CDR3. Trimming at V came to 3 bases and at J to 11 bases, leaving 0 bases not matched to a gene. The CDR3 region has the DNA TGTGCCAGCAGCGGGGACAGGGGGGCTTTCTTT. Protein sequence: CASSGDRGAFF.

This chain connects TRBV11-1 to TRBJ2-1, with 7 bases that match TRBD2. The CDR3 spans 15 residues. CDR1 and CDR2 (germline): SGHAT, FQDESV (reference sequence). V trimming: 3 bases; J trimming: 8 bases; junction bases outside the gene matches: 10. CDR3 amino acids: CASSLRSGNYHEQFF. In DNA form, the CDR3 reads TGTGCCAGCAGCTTGCGGAGCGGGAATTACCATGAGCAGTTCTTC.

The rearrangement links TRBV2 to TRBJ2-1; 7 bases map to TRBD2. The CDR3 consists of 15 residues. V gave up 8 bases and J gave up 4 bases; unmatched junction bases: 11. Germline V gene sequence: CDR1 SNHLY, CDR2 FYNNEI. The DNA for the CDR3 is TGTGCCAGCGGGGGGAGCGGGATGGGTTACAATGAGCAGTTCTTC. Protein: CASGGSGMGYNEQFF.

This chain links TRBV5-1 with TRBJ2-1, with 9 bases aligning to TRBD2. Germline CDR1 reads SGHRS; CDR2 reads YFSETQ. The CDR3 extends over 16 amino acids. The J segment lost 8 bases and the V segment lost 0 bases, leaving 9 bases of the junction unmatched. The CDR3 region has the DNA TGCGCCAGCAGCTTGGAGGCTAGCGGGATGCTGTATGAGCAGTTCTTC. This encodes CASSLEASGMLYEQFF.

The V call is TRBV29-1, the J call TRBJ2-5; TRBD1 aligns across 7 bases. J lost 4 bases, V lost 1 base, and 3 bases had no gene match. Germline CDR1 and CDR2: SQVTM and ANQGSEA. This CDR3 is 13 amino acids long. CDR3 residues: CSVEVDRRETQYF. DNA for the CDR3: TGCAGCGTTGAAGTGGACAGGAGAGAGACCCAGTACTTC.

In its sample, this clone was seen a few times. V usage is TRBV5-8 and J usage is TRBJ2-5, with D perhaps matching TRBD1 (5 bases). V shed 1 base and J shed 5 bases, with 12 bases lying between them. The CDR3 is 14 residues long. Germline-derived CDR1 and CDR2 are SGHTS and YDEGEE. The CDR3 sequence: CASSLKGVRETQYF. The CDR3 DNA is TGTGCCAGCAGCTTGAAAGGGGTGCGGGAGACCCAGTACTTC.

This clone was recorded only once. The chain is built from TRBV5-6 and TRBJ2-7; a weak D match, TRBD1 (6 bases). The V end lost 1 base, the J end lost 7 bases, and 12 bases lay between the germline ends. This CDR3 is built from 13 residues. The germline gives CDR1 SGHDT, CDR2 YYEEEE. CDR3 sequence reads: CASSLTGWREQYF. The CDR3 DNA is TGTGCCAGCAGCTTGACAGGGTGGAGAGAGCAGTACTTC.

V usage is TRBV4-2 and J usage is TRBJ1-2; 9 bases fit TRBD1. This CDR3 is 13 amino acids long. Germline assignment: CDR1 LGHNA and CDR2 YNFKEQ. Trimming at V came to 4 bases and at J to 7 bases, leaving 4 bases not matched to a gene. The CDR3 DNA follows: TGTGCCAGCAGCCGCCGGGACAGGGTTGGCTACACCTTC. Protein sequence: CASSRRDRVGYTF.

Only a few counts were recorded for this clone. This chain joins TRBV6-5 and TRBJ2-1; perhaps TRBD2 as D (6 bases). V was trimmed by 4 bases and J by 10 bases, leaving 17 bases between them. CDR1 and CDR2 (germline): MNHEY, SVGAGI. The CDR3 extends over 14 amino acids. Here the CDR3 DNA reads TGTGCCAGCAGTTCCCCCGGGACTGGCAGGGAGCAGTTCTTC. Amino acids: CASSSPGTGREQFF.

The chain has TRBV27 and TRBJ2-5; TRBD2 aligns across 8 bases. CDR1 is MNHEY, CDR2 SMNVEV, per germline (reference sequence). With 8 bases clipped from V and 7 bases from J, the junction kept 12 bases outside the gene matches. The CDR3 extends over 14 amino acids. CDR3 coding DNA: TGTGCCAGCGGGCCGCCGGGGGGGAGAGCGACCCAGTACTTC. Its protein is CASGPPGGRATQYF.